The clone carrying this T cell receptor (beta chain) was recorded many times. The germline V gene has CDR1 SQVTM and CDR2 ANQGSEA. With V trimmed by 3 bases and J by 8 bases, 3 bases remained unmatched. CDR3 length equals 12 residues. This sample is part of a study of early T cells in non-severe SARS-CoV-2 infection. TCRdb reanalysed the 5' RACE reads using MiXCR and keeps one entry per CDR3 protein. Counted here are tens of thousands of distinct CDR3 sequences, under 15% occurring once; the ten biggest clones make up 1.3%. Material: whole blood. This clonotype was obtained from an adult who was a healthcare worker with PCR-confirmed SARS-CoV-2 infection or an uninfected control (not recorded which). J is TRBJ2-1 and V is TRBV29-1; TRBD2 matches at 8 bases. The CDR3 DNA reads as TGCAGCGTTGACCGGGGGGGCTATGAGCAGTTCTTC. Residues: CSVDRGGYEQFF.